This T cell receptor (beta chain) was captured by sequencing in a study of blood T cell repertoires in COVID-19. On the study more broadly: Acute and convalescent COVID-19 specimens originated in the United States, Italy and Spain. PBMCs, B-cell-depleted T cells, or T cells were the source of the cDNA or gDNA that made up the material.

How the authors handled the data: It was from reference gene primer amplification that nucleated cell counts were estimated. Repertoires were generated with immunoSEQ multiplex PCR, while TCRdb's copy carries only in-frame clones and drops some. Clonal size and the V and J genes are those of that table, whereas D and trimming came from the DNA. The sample contains some 260,000 clones, around nine tenths of which appear only once. Sequencing was performed on peripheral blood. This TCR came from a man older than 75 with acute or convalescent COVID-19.

CDR3 DNA sequence: TGTGCCATCTCGGACAGGGGGCCCTATGGCTACACCTTC. Residues: CAISDRGPYGYTF. The chain carries TRBV10-3 and TRBJ1-2, with TRBD1 matching over 11 bases. CDR3 length: 13 amino acids. Germline values: CDR1 ENHRY, CDR2 SYGVKD. With V trimmed by 8 bases and J by 4 bases, 3 bases remained unmatched.